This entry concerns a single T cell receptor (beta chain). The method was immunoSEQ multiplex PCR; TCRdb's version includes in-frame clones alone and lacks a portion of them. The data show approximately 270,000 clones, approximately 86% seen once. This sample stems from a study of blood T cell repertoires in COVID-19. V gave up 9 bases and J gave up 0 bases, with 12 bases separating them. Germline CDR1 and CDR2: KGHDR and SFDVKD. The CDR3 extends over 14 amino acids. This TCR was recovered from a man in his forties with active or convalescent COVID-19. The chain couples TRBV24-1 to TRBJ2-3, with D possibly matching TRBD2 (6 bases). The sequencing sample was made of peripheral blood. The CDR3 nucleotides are TGTGCCACCCGGGAGATTTCTAGCACAGATACGCAGTATTTT. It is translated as CATREISSTDTQYF.